This entry is about one T cell receptor beta chain. The CDR3 has 17 amino acids. The data stem from a study of blood T cell repertoires in COVID-19. Libraries were prepared by immunoSEQ multiplex PCR; TCRdb keeps only in-frame clonotypes and omits some of them. This sample has 250,000 to 300,000 clones; 80% to 90% occur once, and the top ten carry about 4.6%. Specimen: peripheral blood. This sequence was found in a man between 40 and 49 years old with acute or convalescent COVID-19. The chain links TRBV21-1 to TRBJ1-5; TRBD1 reflects the table's D call only, with no check against the DNA. TRBV21-1 is given as a pseudogene. CDR3 loop: CASSKAWVRGSKQPQHF. For the CDR3, the DNA is TGTGCCAGCAGCAAAGCTTGGGTCAGGGGATCAAAACAGCCCCAGCATTTT.